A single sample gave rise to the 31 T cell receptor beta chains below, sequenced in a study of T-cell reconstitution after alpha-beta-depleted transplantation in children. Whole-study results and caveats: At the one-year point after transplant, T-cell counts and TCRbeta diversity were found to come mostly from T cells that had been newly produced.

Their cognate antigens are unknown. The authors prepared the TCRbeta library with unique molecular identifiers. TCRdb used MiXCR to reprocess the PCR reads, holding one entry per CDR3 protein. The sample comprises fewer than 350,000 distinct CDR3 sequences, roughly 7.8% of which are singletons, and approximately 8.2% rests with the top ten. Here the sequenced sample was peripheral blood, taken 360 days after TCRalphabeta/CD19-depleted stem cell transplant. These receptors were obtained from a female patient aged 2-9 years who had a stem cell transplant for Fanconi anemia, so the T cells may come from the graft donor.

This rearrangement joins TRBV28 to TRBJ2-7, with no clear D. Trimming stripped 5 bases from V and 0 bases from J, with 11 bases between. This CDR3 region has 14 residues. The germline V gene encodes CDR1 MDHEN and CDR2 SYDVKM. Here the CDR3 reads CASSDRDASYEQYV. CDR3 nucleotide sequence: TGTGCCAGCAGTGACCGAGACGCCTCCTACGAGCAGTACGTC.

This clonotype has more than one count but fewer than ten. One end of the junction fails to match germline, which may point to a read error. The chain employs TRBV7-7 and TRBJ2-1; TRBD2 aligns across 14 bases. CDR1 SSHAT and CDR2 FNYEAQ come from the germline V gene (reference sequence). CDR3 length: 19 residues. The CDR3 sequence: CASSPLRRTSGGSYNEQFF. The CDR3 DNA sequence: TGTGCTAGCAGCCCACTCCGGCGGACTAGCGGGGGGTCCTACAATGAGCAGTTCTTC.

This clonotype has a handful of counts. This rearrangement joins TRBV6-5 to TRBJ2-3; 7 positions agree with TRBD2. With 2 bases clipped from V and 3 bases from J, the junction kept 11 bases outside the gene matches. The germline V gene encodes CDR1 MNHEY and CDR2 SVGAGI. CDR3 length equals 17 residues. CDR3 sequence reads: CASSYGRAGRWTDTQYF. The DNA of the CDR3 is TGTGCCAGCAGTTACGGAAGAGCGGGAAGGTGGACAGATACGCAGTATTTT.

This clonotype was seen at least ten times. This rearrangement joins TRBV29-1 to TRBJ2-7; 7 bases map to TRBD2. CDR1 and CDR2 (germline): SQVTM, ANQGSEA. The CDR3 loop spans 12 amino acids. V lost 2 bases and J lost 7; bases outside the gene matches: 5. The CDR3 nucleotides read TGCAGCGTTGAATCTTCCGGGGGGGAGCAGTACTTC. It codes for CSVESSGGEQYF.

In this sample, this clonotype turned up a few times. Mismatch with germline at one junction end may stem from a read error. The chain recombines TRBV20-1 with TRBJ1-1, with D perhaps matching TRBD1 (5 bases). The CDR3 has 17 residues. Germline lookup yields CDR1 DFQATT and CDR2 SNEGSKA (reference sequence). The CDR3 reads CSARDSGRVGQNTEDFF. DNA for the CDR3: TGCAGTGCTAGAGATTCAGGCAGGGTGGGCCAGAACACTGAAGATTTCTTT.

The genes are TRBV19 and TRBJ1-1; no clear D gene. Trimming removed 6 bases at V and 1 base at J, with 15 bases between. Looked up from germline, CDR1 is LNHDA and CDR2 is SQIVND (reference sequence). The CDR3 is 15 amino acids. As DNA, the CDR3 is TGTGCCAGTAGAGGAAGCCAGCAACCGAACACTGAAGCTTTCTTT. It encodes CASRGSQQPNTEAFF.

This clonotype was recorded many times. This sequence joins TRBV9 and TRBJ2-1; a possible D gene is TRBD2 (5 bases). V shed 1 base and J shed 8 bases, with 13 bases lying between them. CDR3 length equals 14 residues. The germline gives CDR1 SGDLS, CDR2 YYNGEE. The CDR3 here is CASSVIGEGDEQFF. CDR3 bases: TGTGCCAGCAGCGTAATTGGAGAGGGCGATGAGCAGTTCTTC.

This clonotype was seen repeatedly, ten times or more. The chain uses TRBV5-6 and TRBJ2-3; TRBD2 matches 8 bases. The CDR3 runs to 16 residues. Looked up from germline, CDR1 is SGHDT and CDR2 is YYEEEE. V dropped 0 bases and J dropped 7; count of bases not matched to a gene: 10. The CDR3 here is CASSLVGRAKLNTQYF. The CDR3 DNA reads TGTGCCAGCAGCTTGGTCGGGAGGGCCAAACTAAATACGCAGTATTTT. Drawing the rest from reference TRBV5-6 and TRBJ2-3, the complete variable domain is DAGVTQSPTHLIKTRGQQVTLRCSPKSGHDTVSWYQQALGQGPQFIFQYYEEEERQRGNFPDRFSGHQFPNYSSELNVNALLLGDSALYLCASSLVGRAKLNTQYFGPGTRLTVL.

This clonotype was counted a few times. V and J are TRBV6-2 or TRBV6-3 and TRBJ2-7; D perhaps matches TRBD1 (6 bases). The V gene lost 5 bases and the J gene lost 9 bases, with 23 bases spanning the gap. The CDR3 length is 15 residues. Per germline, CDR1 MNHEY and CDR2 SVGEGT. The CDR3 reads CASSDPMGHPPGQYF. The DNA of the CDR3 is TGTGCCAGCAGTGACCCCATGGGACACCCTCCGGGGCAGTACTTC.

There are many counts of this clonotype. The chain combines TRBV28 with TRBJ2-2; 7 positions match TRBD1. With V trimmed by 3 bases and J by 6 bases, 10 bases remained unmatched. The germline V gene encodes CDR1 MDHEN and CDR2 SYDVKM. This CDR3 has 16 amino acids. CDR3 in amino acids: CASSFHRGFGPGELFF. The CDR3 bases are TGTGCCAGCAGTTTTCACAGGGGTTTTGGCCCCGGGGAGCTGTTTTTT.

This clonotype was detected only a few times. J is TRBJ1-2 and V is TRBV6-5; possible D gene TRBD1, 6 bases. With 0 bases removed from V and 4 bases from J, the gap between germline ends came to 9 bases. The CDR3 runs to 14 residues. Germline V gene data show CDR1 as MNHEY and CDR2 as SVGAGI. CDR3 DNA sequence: TGTGCCAGCAGTTACTCGAGGGGGGGCTATGGCTACACCTTC. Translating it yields CASSYSRGGYGYTF.

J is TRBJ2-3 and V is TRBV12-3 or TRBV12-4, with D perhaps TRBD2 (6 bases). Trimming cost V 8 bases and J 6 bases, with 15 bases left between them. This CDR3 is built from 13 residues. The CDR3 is CASCRDSWDTQYF. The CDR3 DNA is TGTGCCAGCTGCCGGGACTCTTGGGATACGCAGTATTTT.

The DNA for the CDR3 is TGTGCCAGCAGCGGACATGATGACACTGAAGCTTTCTTT. It translates to CASSGHDDTEAFF. The rearrangement links TRBV9 to TRBJ1-1; D unclear. Germline CDR1 is SGDLS and CDR2 is YYNGEE. The CDR3 covers 13 residues. Between the trimmed V and J ends, which lost 3 bases and 3 bases, there was a span of 9 bases. The full variable domain, its missing parts supplied by reference TRBV9 and TRBJ1-1, is DSGVTQTPKHLITATGQRVTLRCSPRSGDLSVYWYQQSLDQGLQFLIQYYNGEERAKGNILERFSAQQFPDLHSELNLSSLELGDSALYFCASSGHDDTEAFFGQGTRLTVV.

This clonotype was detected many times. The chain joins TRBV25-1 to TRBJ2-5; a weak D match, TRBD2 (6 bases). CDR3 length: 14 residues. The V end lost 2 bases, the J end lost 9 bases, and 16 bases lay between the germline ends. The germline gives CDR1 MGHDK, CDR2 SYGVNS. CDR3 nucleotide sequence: TGTGCCAGCAGTGAACCCTCCCGACTAGTTCCCCAGTACTTC. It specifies CASSEPSRLVPQYF.

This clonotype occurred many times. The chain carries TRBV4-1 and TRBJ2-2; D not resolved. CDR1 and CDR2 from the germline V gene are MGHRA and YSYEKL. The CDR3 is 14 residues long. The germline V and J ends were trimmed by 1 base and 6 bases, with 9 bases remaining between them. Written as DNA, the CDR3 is TGCGCCAGCAGCCAAGTACGACGACCCGGGGAGCTGTTTTTT. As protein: CASSQVRRPGELFF.

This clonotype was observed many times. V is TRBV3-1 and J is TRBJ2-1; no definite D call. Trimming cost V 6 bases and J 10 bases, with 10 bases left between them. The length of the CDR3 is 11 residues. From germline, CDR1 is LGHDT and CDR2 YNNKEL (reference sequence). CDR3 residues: CASRRNGEQFF. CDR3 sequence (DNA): TGTGCCAGCAGGCGTAATGGAGAGCAGTTCTTC.

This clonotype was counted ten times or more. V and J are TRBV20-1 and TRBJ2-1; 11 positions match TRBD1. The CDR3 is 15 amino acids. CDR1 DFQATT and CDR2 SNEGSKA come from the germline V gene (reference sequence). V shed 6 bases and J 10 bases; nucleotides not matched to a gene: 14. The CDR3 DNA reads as TGCAGTGCGGATAGGGACAGGGGGACCTTTACGGAGCAGTTCTTC. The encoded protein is CSADRDRGTFTEQFF.

The CDR3 reads CASSLRDRDTYEQYF. CDR3 DNA sequence: TGTGCCAGCAGCCTCCGGGACAGAGACACCTACGAGCAGTACTTC. This rearrangement joins TRBV9 to TRBJ2-7, with TRBD1 matching over 7 bases. The CDR3 runs 15 residues. The germline gives CDR1 SGDLS, CDR2 YYNGEE. V lost 4 bases and J lost 2; bases outside the gene matches: 9.

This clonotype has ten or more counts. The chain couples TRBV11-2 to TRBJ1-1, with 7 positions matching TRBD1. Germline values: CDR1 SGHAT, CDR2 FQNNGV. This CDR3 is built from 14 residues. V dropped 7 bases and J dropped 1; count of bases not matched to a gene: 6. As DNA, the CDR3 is TGTGCCAGCACCACGGACAGGTGGAACACTGAAGCTTTCTTT. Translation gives CASTTDRWNTEAFF.

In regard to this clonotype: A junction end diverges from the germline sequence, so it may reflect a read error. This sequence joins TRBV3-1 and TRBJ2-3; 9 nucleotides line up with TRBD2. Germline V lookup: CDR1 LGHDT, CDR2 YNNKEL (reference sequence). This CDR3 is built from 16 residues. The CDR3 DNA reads TGTGCCTGCAGCCAAGCTGCGGGGGGGGGCACAGATACGCAGTATTTT. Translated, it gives CACSQAAGGGTDTQYF.

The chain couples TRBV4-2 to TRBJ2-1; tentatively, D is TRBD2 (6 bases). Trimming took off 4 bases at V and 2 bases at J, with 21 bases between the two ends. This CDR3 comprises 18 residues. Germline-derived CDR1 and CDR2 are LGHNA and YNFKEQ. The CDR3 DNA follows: TGTGCCAGCAGCCGACTTCGCCCGGGGGACTCGACCTACAATGAGCAGTTCTTC. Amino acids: CASSRLRPGDSTYNEQFF.

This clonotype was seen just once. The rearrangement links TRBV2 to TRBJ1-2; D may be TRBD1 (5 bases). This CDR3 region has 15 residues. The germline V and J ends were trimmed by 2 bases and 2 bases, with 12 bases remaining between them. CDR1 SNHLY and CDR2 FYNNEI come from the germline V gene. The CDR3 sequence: CASSEIGGPNYGYTF. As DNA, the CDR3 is TGTGCCAGCAGTGAAATTGGGGGACCAAACTATGGCTACACCTTC.

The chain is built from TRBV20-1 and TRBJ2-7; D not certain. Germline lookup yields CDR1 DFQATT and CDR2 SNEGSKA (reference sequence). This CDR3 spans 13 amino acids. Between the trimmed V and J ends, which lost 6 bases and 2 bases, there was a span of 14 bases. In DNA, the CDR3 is TGCAGTGCCCCCCACATTTACGCCTACGAGCAGTACTTC. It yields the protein CSAPHIYAYEQYF.

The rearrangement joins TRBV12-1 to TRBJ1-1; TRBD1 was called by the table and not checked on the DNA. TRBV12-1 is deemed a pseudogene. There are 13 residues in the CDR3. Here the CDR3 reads CASGFGGKVGAFF. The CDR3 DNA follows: TGTGCCAGCGGCTTTGGGGGGAAGGTCGGCGCTTTCTTT.

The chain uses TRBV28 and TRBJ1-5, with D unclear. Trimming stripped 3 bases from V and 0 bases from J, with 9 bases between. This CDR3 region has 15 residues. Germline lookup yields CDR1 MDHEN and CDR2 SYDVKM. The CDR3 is CASSFLLNSNQPQHF. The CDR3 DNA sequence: TGTGCCAGCAGTTTCTTACTCAATAGCAATCAGCCCCAGCATTTT.

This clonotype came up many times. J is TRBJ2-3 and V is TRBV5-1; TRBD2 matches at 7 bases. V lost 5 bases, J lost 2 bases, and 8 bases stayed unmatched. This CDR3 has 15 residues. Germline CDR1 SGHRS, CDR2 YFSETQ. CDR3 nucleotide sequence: TGCGCCAGCAGGGCCGGGACTACCGACACAGATACGCAGTATTTT. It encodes CASRAGTTDTDTQYF.

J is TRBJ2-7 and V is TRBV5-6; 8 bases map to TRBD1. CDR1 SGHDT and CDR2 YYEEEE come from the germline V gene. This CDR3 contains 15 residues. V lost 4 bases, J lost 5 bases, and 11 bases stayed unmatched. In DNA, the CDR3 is TGTGCCAGCAGCCCCGGGACAGGCCGGCAGAACGAGCAGTACGTC. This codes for CASSPGTGRQNEQYV.

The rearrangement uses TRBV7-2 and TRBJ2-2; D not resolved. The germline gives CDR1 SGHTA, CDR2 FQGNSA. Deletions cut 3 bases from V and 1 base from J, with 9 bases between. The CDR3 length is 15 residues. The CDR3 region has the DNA TGTGCCAGCAGCTTTCAGGCCAAGAACACCGGGGAGCTGTTTTTT. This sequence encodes CASSFQAKNTGELFF.

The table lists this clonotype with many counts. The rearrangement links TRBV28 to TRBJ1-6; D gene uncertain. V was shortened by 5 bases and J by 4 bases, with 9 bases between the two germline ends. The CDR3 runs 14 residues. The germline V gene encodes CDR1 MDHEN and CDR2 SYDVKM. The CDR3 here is CASSLTKYNSPLHF. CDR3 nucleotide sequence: TGTGCCAGCAGTCTCACGAAATATAATTCACCCCTCCACTTT. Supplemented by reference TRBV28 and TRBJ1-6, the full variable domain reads DVKVTQSSRYLVKRTGEKVFLECVQDMDHENMFWYRQDPGLGLRLIYFSYDVKMKEKGDIPEGYSVSREKKERFSLILESASTNQTSMYLCASSLTKYNSPLHFGNGTRLTVT.

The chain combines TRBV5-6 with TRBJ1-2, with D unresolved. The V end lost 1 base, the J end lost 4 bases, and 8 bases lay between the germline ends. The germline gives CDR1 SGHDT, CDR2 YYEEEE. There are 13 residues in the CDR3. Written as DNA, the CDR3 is TGTGCCAGCAGCTTGACACCGCTCTATGGCTACACCTTC. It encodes CASSLTPLYGYTF.

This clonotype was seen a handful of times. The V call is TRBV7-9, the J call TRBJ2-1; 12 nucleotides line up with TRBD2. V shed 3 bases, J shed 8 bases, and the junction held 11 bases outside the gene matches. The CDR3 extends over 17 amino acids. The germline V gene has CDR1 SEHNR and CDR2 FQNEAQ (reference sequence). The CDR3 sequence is CASSLRWSSGRAHEQFF. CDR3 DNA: TGTGCCAGCAGCTTGCGTTGGTCTAGCGGGAGGGCCCATGAGCAGTTCTTC.